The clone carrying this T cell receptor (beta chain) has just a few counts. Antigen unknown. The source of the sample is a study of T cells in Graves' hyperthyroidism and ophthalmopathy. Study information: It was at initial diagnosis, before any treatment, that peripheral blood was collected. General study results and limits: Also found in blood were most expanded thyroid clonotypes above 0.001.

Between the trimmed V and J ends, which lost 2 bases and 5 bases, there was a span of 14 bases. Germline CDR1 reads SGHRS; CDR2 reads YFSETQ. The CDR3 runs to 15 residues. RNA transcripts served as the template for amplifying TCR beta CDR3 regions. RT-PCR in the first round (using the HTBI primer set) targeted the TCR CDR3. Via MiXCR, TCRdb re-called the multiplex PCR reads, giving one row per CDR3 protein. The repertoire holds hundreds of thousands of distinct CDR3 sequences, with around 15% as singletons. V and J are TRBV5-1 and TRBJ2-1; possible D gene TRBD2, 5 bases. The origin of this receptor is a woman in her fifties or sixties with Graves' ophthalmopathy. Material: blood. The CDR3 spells CASSFMTTRNNEQFF. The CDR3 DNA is TGCGCCAGCAGCTTTATGACTACCAGAAACAATGAGCAGTTCTTC.